This is a list of T cell receptor beta chains from one sample in a study of T cell changes during pregnancy in multiple sclerosis. Method: immunoSEQ multiplex PCR; TCRdb's copy keeps in-frame clones and lacks some. This table holds 50,000 to 60,000 clones, just over 90% found once. This sample comprised peripheral blood, obtained in the first trimester of pregnancy. These receptors all stem from a female donor in good health, enrolled as a control in a pregnancy study. Both conserved end residues are part of each CDR3. A D gene is named only where the DNA matches it firmly. Clone size, where shown, is once, few, many, or a class for clones that have expanded.

d_call	v_call	clone_size	j_call	cdr3_nt	cdr3_aa
NA	TRBV5-6	NA	TRBJ2-2	TGTGCCAGCAGCTTGGAACTCCCGGGGAGAGGGGAGCTGTTTTTT	CASSLELPGRGELFF
TRBD2	TRBV5-6	NA	TRBJ2-3	TGTGCCAGCAGCTTGGTTCTAGCGGGAGGGGATACGCAGTATTTT	CASSLVLAGGDTQYF
NA	TRBV19	NA	TRBJ1-3	TGTGCCACCCTTCGGACTTTCTCCTCTGGAAACACCATATATTTT	CATLRTFSSGNTIYF
NA	TRBV5-1	NA	TRBJ1-6	TGCGCCAGCAGCTTGCGGGGACAAGACTATCTTAATTCACCCCTCCACTTT	CASSLRGQDYLNSPLHF
TRBD2	TRBV6-6	NA	TRBJ2-1	TGTGCCAGCAGTTACGTAGCGGGGTACTACAATGAGCAGTTCTTC	CASSYVAGYYNEQFF
NA	TRBV27	NA	TRBJ2-7	TGTGCCAGCAGTTTCTCCGCGGGGACCCTCTCCTACGAGCAGTACTTC	CASSFSAGTLSYEQYF
TRBD1	TRBV2	NA	TRBJ2-7	TGTGCCAGCAGACAGGGGACCGCCTACGAGCAGTACTTC	CASRQGTAYEQYF
NA	TRBV30	NA	TRBJ1-5	TGTGCCTGGAGTGTAGGGCCAGGGAATCAGCCCCAGCATTTT	CAWSVGPGNQPQHF
NA	TRBV7-9	NA	TRBJ1-1	TGTGCCAGCAGCTTAAAACCGTCAGGCTACACTGAAGCTTTCTTT	CASSLKPSGYTEAFF
TRBD2	TRBV7-9	NA	TRBJ2-3	TGTGCCAGCAGCTTACTACTAGCGGGGGCCCCAGATACGCAGTATTTT	CASSLLLAGAPDTQYF
NA	TRBV14	NA	TRBJ2-2	TGTGCCAGCAGCCAAGTTACAGGGTTGAACACCGGGGAGCTGTTTTTT	CASSQVTGLNTGELFF
NA	TRBV27	NA	TRBJ1-4	TGTGCCAGCAGTTTATGGCTTGGTAATGAAAAACTGTTTTTT	CASSLWLGNEKLFF
TRBD2	TRBV9	NA	TRBJ2-1	TGTGCCAGCAGCGTAGGCCGAGCGGGAACGAGCTCCTACAATGAGCAGTTCTTC	CASSVGRAGTSSYNEQFF
NA	TRBV29-1	NA	TRBJ1-2	TGCAGCGTTGAAGTGTGGCAGACCTATGGAGAGACCTTC	CSVEVWQTYGETF
TRBD2	TRBV18	NA	TRBJ2-3	TGTGCCAGCTCACCCGGACTAGCGGGGAATACGCAGTATTTT	CASSPGLAGNTQYF
TRBD1	TRBV5-1	NA	TRBJ1-2	TGCGCCAGCAGCCTTGGACAGGGGGCTGATCGCTACACCTTC	CASSLGQGADRYTF
NA	TRBV29-1	few	TRBJ1-1	TGCAGCGTTGTGGGTCGGGGGACTGAAGCTTTCTTT	CSVVGRGTEAFF
TRBD1	TRBV6-7	NA	TRBJ1-2	TGTGCCAGCAGTTATCAACAGGGGGCCCATGAAGGCTACACCTTC	CASSYQQGAHEGYTF
NA	TRBV28	NA	TRBJ2-3	TGTGCCGGAGCCTCTAGCACAGATACGCAGTATTTT	CAGASSTDTQYF
NA	TRBV6-5	NA	TRBJ1-2	TGTGCCAGCAGTTACTCCTCTGGGGGCGCGGGCTATGGCTACACCTTC	CASSYSSGGAGYGYTF
NA	TRBV6-1	NA	TRBJ1-4	TGTGCCAGCAGTGCAGCCGGGGGTGAAAAACTGTTTTTT	CASSAAGGEKLFF
TRBD2	TRBV7-8	NA	TRBJ2-1	TGTGCCAGCAGCTTAGCAGGACTAGCGGGAGGGCTTCGCAATGAGCAGTTCTTC	CASSLAGLAGGLRNEQFF
TRBD1	TRBV27	NA	TRBJ2-1	TGTGCCAGCAGTTTTGACAGGGGGCGCTACAATGAGCAGTTCTTC	CASSFDRGRYNEQFF
TRBD2	TRBV7-9	NA	TRBJ2-1	TGTGCCAGCAGCTTAGTAGGGGACGGGGGGAGATATTACAATGAGCAGTTCTTC	CASSLVGDGGRYYNEQFF
TRBD2	TRBV9	NA	TRBJ2-1	TGTGCCAGCAGCGCCCATCCTCCCGGGACTAGCGGGGGGGGGATCTCCTACAATGAGCAGTTCTTC	CASSAHPPGTSGGGISYNEQFF
NA	TRBV7-7	NA	TRBJ2-1	TGTGCTAGCAGCTTAGCTACCATCGCGGGAAATAGTGAGCAGTTCTTC	CASSLATIAGNSEQFF
NA	TRBV11-2	few	TRBJ1-4	TGTGCCAGCAGTCAAGGGGTTTCCGTAACGAATGAAAAACTGTTTTTT	CASSQGVSVTNEKLFF
TRBD1	TRBV6-1	NA	TRBJ1-2	TGTGCCAGCAGGAGGACAGGGGAGTATGGCTACACCTTC	CASRRTGEYGYTF
TRBD1	TRBV4-1	NA	TRBJ1-2	TGCGCCAGCAGCCAAGACCCCGGGACAGGCAATTATGGCTACACCTTC	CASSQDPGTGNYGYTF
TRBD2	TRBV30	NA	TRBJ2-1	TGTGCCTGGAGTGTCCCGGGGGGATACAATGAGCAGTTCTTC	CAWSVPGGYNEQFF
NA	TRBV5-8	once	TRBJ2-7	TGTGCCAGCAGCTTGTATAAATTCCACGAGCAGTACTTC	CASSLYKFHEQYF
NA	TRBV11-3	NA	TRBJ2-1	TGTGCCAGCAGCCGTGACAGGCAGTCCTACAATGAGCAGTTCTTC	CASSRDRQSYNEQFF
TRBD2	TRBV7-8	NA	TRBJ2-5	TGTGCCAGCAGACTAGCGGGGTACCAAGAGACCCAGTACTTC	CASRLAGYQETQYF
NA	TRBV2	NA	TRBJ1-2	TGTGCCAGCAGTGACGGGGTAGGCGGCTACACCTTC	CASSDGVGGYTF
TRBD2	TRBV5-4	NA	TRBJ2-7	TGTGCCAGCAGCCAAGGGACTAGCGGGAGAGTCTCCTACGAGCAGTACTTC	CASSQGTSGRVSYEQYF
NA	TRBV9	NA	TRBJ2-5	TGTGCCAGCAGCGTAGCTGTGACTAGAGGCGAGACCCAGTACTTC	CASSVAVTRGETQYF
NA	TRBV5-1	NA	TRBJ1-3	TGCGCCAGCAGCTTTTCCGAGGGGGCTGGAAACACCATATATTTT	CASSFSEGAGNTIYF
NA	TRBV7-9	NA	TRBJ2-1	TGTGCCAGCAGCCCGCGCGGCAGGGGGACTCTCAATGAGCAGTTCTTC	CASSPRGRGTLNEQFF
TRBD2	TRBV7-9	NA	TRBJ2-3	TGTGCCAGCAGCCCGCTGGCGGGAGGGGGAACAGATACGCAGTATTTT	CASSPLAGGGTDTQYF
NA	TRBV6-6	NA	TRBJ1-5	TGTGCCAGCAGTTACGATCGGCAGCCCCAGCATTTT	CASSYDRQPQHF
TRBD2	TRBV29-1	NA	TRBJ2-3	TGCAGCGTAAGAAGACTAGCGGGCACAGATACGCAGTATTTT	CSVRRLAGTDTQYF
NA	TRBV19	NA	TRBJ1-3	TGTGCCAGTAGTCGTCAGACAGACTCTGGAAACACCATATATTTT	CASSRQTDSGNTIYF